This entry lists 21 T cell receptor beta chains sequenced from one sample in a study of blood T cell repertoires in COVID-19. Clones were sequenced by immunoSEQ multiplex PCR, and TCRdb holds only the in-frame ones, with some missing. This sample has about 140,000 clones, with over 75% found just once. The sample comprised PBMCs or T cells enriched from blood (not recorded which). Receptors originate from a woman aged 45-65 years who had recovered from COVID-19.

Only one count was recorded for this clone. The chain joins TRBV6-5 to TRBJ2-1; 7 bases are a match to TRBD2. The germline V gene has CDR1 MNHEY and CDR2 SVGAGI. The CDR3 is 14 amino acids. V shed 7 bases, J shed 4 bases, and the junction held 7 bases outside the gene matches. CDR3 bases: TGTGCCAGCACCCGAGCGGGGAGATACAATGAGCAGTTCTTC. Its protein product is CASTRAGRYNEQFF.

The chain has TRBV7-9 and TRBJ1-2, with 10 bases aligning to TRBD1. The V segment lost 1 base and the J segment 12 bases; nucleotides outside the gene matches: 11. Germline V gene data show CDR1 as SEHNR and CDR2 as FQNEAQ (reference sequence). This CDR3 has 15 amino acids. The CDR3 protein is CASSLGTGTGARNTF. The CDR3 bases are TGTGCCAGCAGCTTAGGCACCGGGACAGGGGCAAGGAACACCTTC. Based on the CDR3 plus reference TRBV7-9 and TRBJ1-2, the full variable domain is DTGVSQNPRHKITKRGQNVTFRCDPISEHNRLYWYRQTLGQGPEFLTYFQNEAQLEKSRLLSDRFSAERPKGSFSTLEIQRTEQGDSAMYLCASSLGTGTGARNTFGSGTRLTVV.

The V and J genes are TRBV6-6 and TRBJ2-1; D is ambiguous. This CDR3 has 11 amino acids. Trimming cost V 6 bases and J 9 bases, with 9 bases left between them. Germline values: CDR1 MNHNY, CDR2 SVGAGI (reference sequence). In nucleotides, the CDR3 is TGTGCCAGCAGCCCGAAGCGTGAGCAGTTCTTC. Encoded protein: CASSPKREQFF.

The chain links TRBV10-3 to TRBJ2-3; the D is unclear. The CDR3 covers 17 residues. Germline loops: CDR1 ENHRY, CDR2 SYGVKD. Trimming pared 0 bases from V and 1 base from J, leaving 14 bases between. In DNA form, the CDR3 reads TGTGCCATCAGTGAGTCGATACCCGAAGTAGGCACAGATACGCAGTATTTT. The encoded protein is CAISESIPEVGTDTQYF.

This clone was observed once. The CDR3 coding sequence is TGTGCCAGCAGTCCAGGAGGGCCAGGGACCTCTGGAAACACCATATATTTT. Translation gives CASSPGGPGTSGNTIYF. The genes are TRBV6-6 and TRBJ1-3; TRBD1 is a possible D gene (5 bases). The CDR3 consists of 17 residues. Germline V lookup: CDR1 MNHNY, CDR2 SVGAGI (reference sequence). Trimming removed 5 bases at V and 0 bases at J, with 17 bases between.

The chain joins TRBV7-2 to TRBJ2-7, with 8 bases lining up with TRBD2. CDR1 is SGHTA, CDR2 FQGNSA, per germline. This CDR3 contains 14 residues. V lost 4 bases and J lost 3; bases outside the gene matches: 5. CDR3 in amino acids: CASSSGLGFYEQYF. The CDR3 nucleotides read TGTGCCAGCAGCTCGGGACTAGGTTTCTACGAGCAGTACTTC.

This clone was detected a few times. This rearrangement joins TRBV7-2 to TRBJ2-7; D remains unclear. This CDR3 is 14 amino acids long. Trimming cost V 0 bases and J 2 bases, with 8 bases left between them. CDR1 is SGHTA and CDR2 is FQGNSA in the germline V gene. The CDR3 reads CASSLALSAYEQYF. Written as DNA, the CDR3 is TGTGCCAGCAGCTTAGCTCTCTCAGCCTACGAGCAGTACTTC.

This chain links TRBV28 with TRBJ2-3; 11 bases match TRBD1. The CDR3 is 16 amino acids. Trimming removed 3 bases from V and 0 bases from J; junction bases left unmatched: 2. Per the germline V gene, CDR1 is MDHEN and CDR2 is SYDVKM. The CDR3: CASSLGQGVSTDTQYF. CDR3 nucleotides: TGTGCCAGCAGTTTGGGACAGGGGGTTAGCACAGATACGCAGTATTTT. Filled out from reference TRBV28 and TRBJ2-3, the complete variable domain reads DVKVTQSSRYLVKRTGEKVFLECVQDMDHENMFWYRQDPGLGLRLIYFSYDVKMKEKGDIPEGYSVSREKKERFSLILESASTNQTSMYLCASSLGQGVSTDTQYFGPGTRLTVL.

This chain connects TRBV10-2 to TRBJ1-5, with 8 bases lining up with TRBD1. The CDR3 consists of 13 residues. Trimming took 7 bases from V and 7 from J; bases not matched to a gene: 6. Germline values: CDR1 WSHSY, CDR2 SAAADI. This CDR3 reads CASNGDRQQPQHF. The CDR3 region has the DNA TGCGCCAGCAATGGGGACAGGCAGCAGCCCCAGCATTTT.

The rearrangement joins TRBV19 to TRBJ2-1; 8 nucleotides match TRBD1. V trimming: 0 bases; J trimming: 12 bases; junction bases outside the gene matches: 7. Per germline, CDR1 LNHDA and CDR2 SQIVND (reference sequence). This CDR3 spans 14 amino acids. Here the CDR3 reads CASSIEGRGRSQFF. In DNA, the CDR3 is TGTGCCAGTAGTATAGAAGGCAGGGGGCGGTCGCAGTTCTTC.

The CDR3 bases are TGTGCCAGCAGCGTAGTGGCGGGGCGCTGGGAGACCCAGTACTTC. This encodes CASSVVAGRWETQYF. This rearrangement joins TRBV9 to TRBJ2-5; TRBD2 might be the D (6 bases). The germline CDR1 and CDR2 sequences are SGDLS and YYNGEE. This CDR3 is built from 15 residues. Trimming shortened V by 0 bases and J by 5 bases, and 14 bases separated the two germline ends.

V usage is TRBV2 and J usage is TRBJ1-2, with 7 bases fitting TRBD1. The CDR3 extends over 14 amino acids. Germline CDR1 reads SNHLY; CDR2 reads FYNNEI. J gave up 7 bases and V 7 bases, and 12 bases lay outside the gene matches. The CDR3: CASTRQGSASGYTF. The CDR3 nucleotides read TGTGCCAGCACTAGACAGGGATCAGCCTCTGGCTACACCTTC.

The rearrangement joins TRBV29-1 to TRBJ1-2; 8 nucleotides line up with TRBD1. Germline V gene lookup returns CDR1 SQVTM and CDR2 ANQGSEA. With V trimmed by 6 bases and J by 7 bases, 4 bases remained unmatched. This CDR3 spans 11 amino acids. The CDR3 sequence: CSVDRGGGYTF. The CDR3 DNA follows: TGCAGCGTAGACAGGGGAGGTGGCTACACCTTC. The variable domain in full, with the rest retrieved from reference TRBV29-1 and TRBJ1-2, is SAVISQKPSRDICQRGTSLTIQCQVDSQVTMMFWYRQQPGQSLTLIATANQGSEATYESGFVIDKFPISRPNLTFSTLTVSNMSPEDSSIYLCSVDRGGGYTFGSGTRLTVV.

The chain has TRBV7-9 and TRBJ1-1; D not resolved. The CDR3 length is 14 residues. Germline lookup yields CDR1 SEHNR and CDR2 FQNEAQ (reference sequence). Trimming took off 1 base at V and 1 base at J, with 7 bases between the two ends. Here the CDR3 reads CASSLGAGNTEAFF. In DNA form, the CDR3 reads TGTGCCAGCAGCTTAGGGGCAGGGAACACTGAAGCTTTCTTT.

This chain links TRBV28 with TRBJ1-2, with TRBD1 matching 7 bases. Germline CDR1 is MDHEN and CDR2 is SYDVKM. CDR3 size: 13 residues. J was trimmed by 5 bases and V by 4 bases; bases with no gene match: 4. CDR3 residues: CASSWDSTYGYTF. CDR3 coding DNA: TGTGCCAGCAGTTGGGACAGTACGTATGGCTACACCTTC.

V usage is TRBV5-1 and J usage is TRBJ1-3; the D gene is possibly TRBD1 (5 bases). The CDR3 consists of 15 residues. V was trimmed by 0 bases and J by 3 bases, leaving 10 bases between them. CDR1 SGHRS and CDR2 YFSETQ come from the germline V gene. This CDR3 reads CASSLEFTGGNTIYF. In DNA, the CDR3 is TGCGCCAGCAGCTTGGAATTTACAGGTGGAAACACCATATATTTT.

This clone occurred a few times. The chain employs TRBV4-2 and TRBJ2-1; 11 bases line up with TRBD2. Germline lookup yields CDR1 LGHNA and CDR2 YNFKEQ. CDR3 length: 16 residues. J was trimmed by 9 bases and V by 5 bases; bases with no gene match: 12. The CDR3 loop reads CASSSRLAGKNGEQFF. For the CDR3, the DNA is TGTGCCAGCAGCTCCCGACTAGCGGGAAAGAACGGTGAGCAGTTCTTC.

V usage is TRBV5-4 and J usage is TRBJ2-3; TRBD1 is a possible D gene (6 bases). Germline V gene sequence: CDR1 SGHNT, CDR2 YYREEE (reference sequence). The CDR3 extends over 16 amino acids. Trimming cost V 0 bases and J 0 bases, with 11 bases left between them. The CDR3 loop reads CASSLGARGSTDTQYF. The CDR3 DNA sequence: TGTGCCAGCAGCTTGGGGGCCAGGGGAAGCACAGATACGCAGTATTTT.

The V gene is TRBV21-1, the J gene TRBJ1-5; the table's TRBD1 call for D was not verified on the DNA. TRBV21-1 is a listed pseudogene. This CDR3 spans 10 amino acids. CDR3 nucleotides: TGTGCCACAGGGATCCAGCCCCAGCATTTT. Translated: CATGIQPQHF.

This chain connects TRBV18 to TRBJ1-5; TRBD1 matches 11 bases. Germline V lookup: CDR1 KGHSH, CDR2 LQKENI. CDR3 length equals 16 residues. Trimming at V came to 2 bases and at J to 2 bases, leaving 2 bases not matched to a gene. The CDR3 nucleotides are TGTGCCAGCTCACCAGGACAGGGGGCAGGCAATCAGCCCCAGCATTTT. Encoded protein: CASSPGQGAGNQPQHF.

The chain recombines TRBV6-5 with TRBJ1-2, with 8 nucleotides matching TRBD1. The trim removed 7 bases at V and 3 bases at J, leaving 4 bases unmatched. CDR3 size: 13 residues. Germline CDR1 reads MNHEY; CDR2 reads SVGAGI. The CDR3 is CASNGQGYYGYTF. The DNA for the CDR3 is TGTGCCAGCAATGGACAGGGCTACTATGGCTACACCTTC.